Sequencing of this TCR beta chain was carried out in a study of T cells in Graves' hyperthyroidism and ophthalmopathy. Study-wide results and caveats: Through a model of 13 V-J features, ophthalmopathy was separated from stable hyperthyroidism.

Subjects with ophthalmopathy showed a Clinical Activity Score no lower than 3, a NOSPECS grade no lower than 4, and a duration shorter than 3 months. In making diagnoses, clinical symptoms, serum thyroxine and TRAb, thyroid ultrasound and orbital computed tomography were all used. TCR beta CDR3 sequences were amplified from RNA transcripts. The HTBI primer set drove a first-round RT-PCR of the TCR CDR3. TCRdb independently ran MiXCR on the multiplex PCR reads; one entry per CDR3 protein. This sample has almost 350,000 distinct CDR3 sequences; about a sixth occur once, and the top ten carry 15%. Germline V gene data show CDR1 as SNHLY and CDR2 as FYNNEI. V gave up 6 bases and J gave up 4 bases, with 13 bases separating them. This CDR3 spans 13 amino acids. A word on this clonotype: Antigen specificity is unknown.

The rearrangement joins TRBV2 to TRBJ2-7; tentatively, D is TRBD2 (5 bases). The TCR sequence derives from a woman aged 40-49 years with Graves' ophthalmopathy. The sample consisted of blood. The CDR3, as DNA: TGTGCCAGCAGGCGAGCGGTAGGGTACGAGCAGTACTTC. The encoded protein is CASRRAVGYEQYF.